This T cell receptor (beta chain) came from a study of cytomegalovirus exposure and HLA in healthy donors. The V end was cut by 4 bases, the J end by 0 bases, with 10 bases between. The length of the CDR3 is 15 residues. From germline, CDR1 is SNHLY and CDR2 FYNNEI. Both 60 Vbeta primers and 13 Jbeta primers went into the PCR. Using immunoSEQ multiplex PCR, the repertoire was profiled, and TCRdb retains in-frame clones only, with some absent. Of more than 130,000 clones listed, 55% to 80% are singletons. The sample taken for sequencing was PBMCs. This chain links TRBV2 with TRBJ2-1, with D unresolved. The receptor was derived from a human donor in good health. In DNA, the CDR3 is TGTGCCAGCAGTGGATCTCTTAGCTCCTACAATGAGCAGTTCTTC. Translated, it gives CASSGSLSSYNEQFF.